This T cell receptor (beta chain) stems from a study of T cell changes during pregnancy in multiple sclerosis. Assay used: immunoSEQ multiplex PCR; TCRdb lists only in-frame clones, some missing. This repertoire shows about 39,000 clones, around nine tenths found once; its top ten account for roughly 4%. V lost 3 bases to trimming and J lost 5 bases, with 17 bases between them. This CDR3 region has 15 residues. Germline V gene sequence: CDR1 LNHDA, CDR2 SQIVND (reference sequence). The rearrangement uses TRBV19 and TRBJ2-7, with D possibly TRBD2 on 5 matching bases. The source is a female donor with multiple sclerosis, enrolled in a pregnancy study. This specimen was CD8+ T cells from peripheral blood mononuclear cells, taken in the first trimester of pregnancy. CDR3 sequence (DNA): TGTGCCAGTAGTATTATGGGCAGCGGTTTCCACGAGCAGTACTTC. It specifies CASSIMGSGFHEQYF.